A selection of T cell receptor beta chains follows, all from one sample in a study of OX40 agonist ivuxolimab in advanced cancers. Method: immunoSEQ multiplex PCR; TCRdb's copy keeps in-frame clones and lacks some. The table includes about 75,000 clones, 90% detected once. This specimen consisted of CD4+ or CD8+ T cells sorted from blood, obtained in a trial of the OX40 agonist ivuxolimab. These receptors were taken from an adult with an advanced solid tumor such as melanoma, head and neck, liver or kidney cancer. Both conserved end residues are part of each CDR3. The D gene is left open where the match is weak. Clone size is given for some rows only: seen once, a few or many times, or a class if the clone is expanded.

TGCGCCAGCAGCAGGGACGGGATCACCGGGGAGCTGTTTTTT,CASSRDGITGELFF,TRBV10-1,TRBJ2-2,NA,few
TGTGCCAGCAGCCCTCTAGCGGGGAACACCGGGGAGCTGTTTTTT,CASSPLAGNTGELFF,TRBV11-1,TRBJ2-2,TRBD2,NA
TGTGCCAGCTCACCTACAGGGTCCACCGGGGAGCTGTTTTTT,CASSPTGSTGELFF,TRBV18,TRBJ2-2,NA,NA
TGTGCCAGCAGCTTGCGCCCGAGGGAGCTGTTTTTT,CASSLRPRELFF,TRBV7-2,TRBJ2-2,NA,NA
TGTGCCAGCAGCCGCTTACGGGGCGACTATGGCTACACCTTC,CASSRLRGDYGYTF,TRBV6-5,TRBJ1-2,NA,NA
TGTGCCAGCACCAGGTCTCCCTATAATTCACCCCTCCACTTT,CASTRSPYNSPLHF,TRBV6-5,TRBJ1-6,NA,once
TGTGCCAGCTCACCGACAGGGGGCGGGGAGCAGTACTTC,CASSPTGGGEQYF,TRBV18,TRBJ2-7,TRBD1,NA
TGTGCCAGCAGCCCCCACTACGAGCAGTACTTC,CASSPHYEQYF,TRBV7-9,TRBJ2-7,NA,NA
TGTGCCAGCAGCCCCCGAGGAGGGGACTATGGCTACACCTTC,CASSPRGGDYGYTF,TRBV7-9,TRBJ1-2,NA,NA
TGTGCCTGGAGTCGGACAGAGAACACTGAAGCTTTCTTT,CAWSRTENTEAFF,TRBV30,TRBJ1-1,NA,NA
TGCGCCAGCAGTCACCTAGAGCCTCAGGACGTTTGCTCTGGAAACACCATATATTTT,CASSHLEPQDVCSGNTIYF,TRBV23-1,TRBJ1-3,NA,NA
TGTGCCTGGAACCCGGGGGGGCAGATGAGTGGCTACACCTTC,CAWNPGGQMSGYTF,TRBV30,TRBJ1-2,NA,NA
TGTGCCAGTAAAAATCCGAGGGACAGGGACATGAACACTGAAGCTTTCTTT,CASKNPRDRDMNTEAFF,TRBV19,TRBJ1-1,TRBD1,NA
TGTGCCAGTAGTGGGACACCCTACGAGCAGTACTTC,CASSGTPYEQYF,TRBV19,TRBJ2-7,NA,once
TGTGCCAGTAGTATAGCGACTAGCGGGAAGGGAGATACGCAGTATTTT,CASSIATSGKGDTQYF,TRBV19,TRBJ2-3,TRBD2,NA
TGTGCCAGTAGTATAGATATACAGACGGGTCTTGTCCAGTACTTC,CASSIDIQTGLVQYF,TRBV19,TRBJ2-5,NA,NA
TGTGCCAGCAGCGCCCCCACAGGGGGCAATCAGCCCCAGCATTTT,CASSAPTGGNQPQHF,TRBV6-1,TRBJ1-5,TRBD1,NA
TGTGCCAGCAGCGGGATACAGGGAACCGGGGAGCTGTTTTTT,CASSGIQGTGELFF,TRBV9,TRBJ2-2,NA,NA
TGTGCCAGCAGCTTACGCGGACCCCTCGTCCACGAGCAGTACTTC,CASSLRGPLVHEQYF,TRBV7-9,TRBJ2-7,NA,NA
TGTGCCAGCACGGGGGCAGGACCCTCCTACGAGCAGTACTTC,CASTGAGPSYEQYF,TRBV6-5,TRBJ2-7,NA,NA
TGCGCCAGCAGCTTGGGGACCGCCTTAGCCAAAAACATTCAGTACTTC,CASSLGTALAKNIQYF,TRBV5-1,TRBJ2-4,NA,NA
TGTGCCAGCAGCTTCGGCGGGCCCTACAATGAGCAGTTCTTC,CASSFGGPYNEQFF,TRBV11-2,TRBJ2-1,NA,NA
TGTGCCTGGAGTGATTTTGGCTCCCTTGTGCAGTTCTTC,CAWSDFGSLVQFF,TRBV30,TRBJ2-1,NA,once
TGTGCCTGGAGTGGAGTACTACGATCAGATGAGCAGTTCTTC,CAWSGVLRSDEQFF,TRBV30,TRBJ2-1,NA,NA
TGTGCCAGTAGTACGGGACACCTGAACACTGAAGCTTTCTTT,CASSTGHLNTEAFF,TRBV19,TRBJ1-1,NA,NA
TGTGCCAGCAGCGTAGGATCAGGCAATGAGCAGTTCTTC,CASSVGSGNEQFF,TRBV9,TRBJ2-1,NA,NA
TGTGCCAGCAGCCGTGACAGGGGGCGGTTCCCCACAGATACGCAGTATTTT,CASSRDRGRFPTDTQYF,TRBV27,TRBJ2-3,TRBD1,NA
TGTGCCAGCAGTTACTCGAGAGGGAGCTCTGGAAACACCATATATTTT,CASSYSRGSSGNTIYF,TRBV6-5,TRBJ1-3,NA,NA
TGTGCCAGCTCTCCCGGTGAGGGAGGCGAGCAGTACTTC,CASSPGEGGEQYF,TRBV18,TRBJ2-7,NA,NA
TGTGCCAGCAGGCTCCTCTTAGGAGAGACCCAGTACTTC,CASRLLLGETQYF,TRBV7-6,TRBJ2-5,NA,NA
TGTGCCAGCAGCTCGAGCGGTGGCATTCAGTACTTC,CASSSSGGIQYF,TRBV6-6,TRBJ2-4,NA,NA
TGTGCCAGCAGTGAATTTTCGGAGACCCAGTACTTC,CASSEFSETQYF,TRBV6-1,TRBJ2-5,NA,NA
TGCAGCGTATGGACAGGGTCTGGCTACACCTTC,CSVWTGSGYTF,TRBV29-1,TRBJ1-2,TRBD1,NA
TGTGCCAGCGCCACGTCTAGCACCGGGGAGCTGTTTTTT,CASATSSTGELFF,TRBV2,TRBJ2-2,NA,NA
TGTGCCAGCAGCCGAAGTCAGGGAGGAGGTGAAGCTTTCTTT,CASSRSQGGGEAFF,TRBV7-2,TRBJ1-1,NA,NA
TGTGCCAGCGCCCCCGCGGGGGCCGTATCCAAAAACATTCAGTACTTC,CASAPAGAVSKNIQYF,TRBV27,TRBJ2-4,NA,NA
TGTGCCAGCAGCGTTACTGGAGGAGGAAACACCATATATTTT,CASSVTGGGNTIYF,TRBV7-2,TRBJ1-3,NA,NA